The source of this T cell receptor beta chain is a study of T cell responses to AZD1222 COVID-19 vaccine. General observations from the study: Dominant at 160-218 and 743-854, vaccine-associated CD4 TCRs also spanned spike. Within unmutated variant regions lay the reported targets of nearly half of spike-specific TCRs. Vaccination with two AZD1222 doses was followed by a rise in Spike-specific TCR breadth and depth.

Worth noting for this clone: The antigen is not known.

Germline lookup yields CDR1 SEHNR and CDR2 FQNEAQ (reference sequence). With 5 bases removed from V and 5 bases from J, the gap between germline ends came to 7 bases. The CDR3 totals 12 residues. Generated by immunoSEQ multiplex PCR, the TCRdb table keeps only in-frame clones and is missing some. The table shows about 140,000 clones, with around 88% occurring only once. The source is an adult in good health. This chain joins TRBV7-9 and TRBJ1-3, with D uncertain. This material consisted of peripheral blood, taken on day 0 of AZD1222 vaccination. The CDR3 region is CASSDNRNTIYF. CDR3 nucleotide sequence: TGTGCCAGCAGCGATAATCGAAACACCATATATTTT.